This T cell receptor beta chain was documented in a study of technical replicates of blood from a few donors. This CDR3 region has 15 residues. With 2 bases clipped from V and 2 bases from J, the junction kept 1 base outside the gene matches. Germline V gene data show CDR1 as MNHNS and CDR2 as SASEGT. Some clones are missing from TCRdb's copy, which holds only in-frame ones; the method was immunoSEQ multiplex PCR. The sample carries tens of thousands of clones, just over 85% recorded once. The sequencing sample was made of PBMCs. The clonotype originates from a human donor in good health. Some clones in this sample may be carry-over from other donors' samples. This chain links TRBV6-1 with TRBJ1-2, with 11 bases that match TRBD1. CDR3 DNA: TGTGCCAGCAGTGAATGGGACAGGGGGAACTATGGCTACACCTTC. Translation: CASSEWDRGNYGYTF.